This note documents a single T cell receptor beta chain sequence. The sample originates from a study of T cell changes during pregnancy in multiple sclerosis. Germline V lookup: CDR1 SEHNR, CDR2 FQNEAQ (reference sequence). With 4 bases clipped from V and 4 bases from J, the junction kept 9 bases outside the gene matches. CDR3 length: 16 amino acids. Profiling relied on immunoSEQ multiplex PCR, and the TCRdb table lists in-frame clones only, not all of them. The sample consists of 95,000 to 100,000 clones, 75% to 95% of them appearing once. The starting material was peripheral blood, obtained in the second trimester of pregnancy. The chain links TRBV7-9 to TRBJ2-3; TRBD1 matches 9 bases. This receptor was identified in a female donor with multiple sclerosis, enrolled in a pregnancy study. CDR3 sequence: CASSSQGAHLSDTQYF. CDR3 sequence (DNA): TGTGCCAGCAGCTCACAGGGGGCTCATTTGTCAGATACGCAGTATTTT.